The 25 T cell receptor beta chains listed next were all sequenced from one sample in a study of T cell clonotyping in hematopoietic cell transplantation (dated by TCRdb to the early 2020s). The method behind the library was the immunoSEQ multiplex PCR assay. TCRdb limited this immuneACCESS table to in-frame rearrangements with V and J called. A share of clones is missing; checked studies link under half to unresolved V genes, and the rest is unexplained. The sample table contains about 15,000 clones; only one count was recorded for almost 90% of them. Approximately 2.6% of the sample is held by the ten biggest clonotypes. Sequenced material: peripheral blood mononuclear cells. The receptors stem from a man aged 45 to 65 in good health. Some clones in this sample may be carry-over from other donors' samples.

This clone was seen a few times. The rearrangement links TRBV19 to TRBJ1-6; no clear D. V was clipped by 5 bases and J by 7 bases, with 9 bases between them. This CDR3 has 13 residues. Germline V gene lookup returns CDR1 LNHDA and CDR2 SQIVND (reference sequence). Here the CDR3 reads CASSLGPNSPLHF. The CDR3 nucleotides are TGTGCCAGTAGTCTAGGACCGAATTCACCCCTCCACTTT.

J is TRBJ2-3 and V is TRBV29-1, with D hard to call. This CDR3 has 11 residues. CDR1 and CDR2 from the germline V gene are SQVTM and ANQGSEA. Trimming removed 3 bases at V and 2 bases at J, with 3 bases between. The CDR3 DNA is TGCAGCGTTGAGAACACAGATACGCAGTATTTT. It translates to CSVENTDTQYF.

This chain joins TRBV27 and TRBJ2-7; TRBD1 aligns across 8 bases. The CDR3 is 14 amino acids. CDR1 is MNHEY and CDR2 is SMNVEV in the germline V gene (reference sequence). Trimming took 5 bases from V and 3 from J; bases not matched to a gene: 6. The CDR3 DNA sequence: TGTGCCAGCAGTCCCACGACAGGGGTCTACGAGCAGTACTTC. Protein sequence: CASSPTTGVYEQYF.

CDR3 sequence (DNA): TGTGCCAGCAGTTTAACATTTCAGGGGGGGGGTTATAATCAGCCCCAGCATTTT. Amino acids: CASSLTFQGGGYNQPQHF. The chain links TRBV28 to TRBJ1-5; 7 bases agree with TRBD1. The CDR3 has 18 residues. Germline lookup yields CDR1 MDHEN and CDR2 SYDVKM. The V gene end was trimmed by 2 bases and the J gene end by 4 bases; junction bases not matched to a gene: 14. Together with reference TRBV28 and TRBJ1-5, the CDR3 gives the full variable domain: DVKVTQSSRYLVKRTGEKVFLECVQDMDHENMFWYRQDPGLGLRLIYFSYDVKMKEKGDIPEGYSVSREKKERFSLILESASTNQTSMYLCASSLTFQGGGYNQPQHFGDGTRLSIL.

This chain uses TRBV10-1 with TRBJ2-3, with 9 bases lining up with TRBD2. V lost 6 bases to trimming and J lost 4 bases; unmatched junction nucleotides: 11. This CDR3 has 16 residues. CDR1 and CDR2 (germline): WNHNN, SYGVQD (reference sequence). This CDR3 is CASRETAAGGSDTQYF. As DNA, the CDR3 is TGCGCCAGCAGGGAGACTGCGGCGGGGGGGTCAGATACGCAGTATTTT.

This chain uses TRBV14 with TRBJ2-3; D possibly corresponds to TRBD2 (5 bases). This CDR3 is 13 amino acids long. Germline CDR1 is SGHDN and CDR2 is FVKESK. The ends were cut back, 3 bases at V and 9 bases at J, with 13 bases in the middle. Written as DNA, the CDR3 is TGTGCCAGCAGCCAGGACTTAAGATTGACGCAGTATTTT. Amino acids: CASSQDLRLTQYF.

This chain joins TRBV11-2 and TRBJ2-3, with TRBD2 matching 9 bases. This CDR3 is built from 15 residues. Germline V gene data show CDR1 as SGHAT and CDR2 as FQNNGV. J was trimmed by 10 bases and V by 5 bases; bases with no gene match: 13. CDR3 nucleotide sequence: TGTGCCAGCAGCCCCGGGACTAGCCTTCGTCGTGCGCAGTATTTT. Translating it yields CASSPGTSLRRAQYF.

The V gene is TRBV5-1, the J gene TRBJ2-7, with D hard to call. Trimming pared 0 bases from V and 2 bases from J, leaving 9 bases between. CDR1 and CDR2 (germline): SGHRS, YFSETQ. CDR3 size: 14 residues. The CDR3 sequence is CASSLGGSTYEQYF. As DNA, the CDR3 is TGCGCCAGCAGCTTGGGGGGTTCGACCTACGAGCAGTACTTC.

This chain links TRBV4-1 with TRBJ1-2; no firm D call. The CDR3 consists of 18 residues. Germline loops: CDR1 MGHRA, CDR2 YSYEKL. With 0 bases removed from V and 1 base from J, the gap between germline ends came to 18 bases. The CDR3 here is CASSQDDIIFGDNYGYTF. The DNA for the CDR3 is TGCGCCAGCAGCCAAGATGATATCATTTTTGGGGATAACTATGGCTACACCTTC.

In nucleotides, the CDR3 is TGTGCCATCAGTACCGGCGGCGAGGGGACTGAAGCTTTCTTT. This codes for CAISTGGEGTEAFF. The rearrangement links TRBV10-3 to TRBJ1-1; D possibly corresponds to TRBD1 (5 bases). Germline CDR1 and CDR2: ENHRY and SYGVKD. The CDR3 loop spans 14 amino acids. The ends were cut back, 5 bases at V and 5 bases at J, with 15 bases in the middle.

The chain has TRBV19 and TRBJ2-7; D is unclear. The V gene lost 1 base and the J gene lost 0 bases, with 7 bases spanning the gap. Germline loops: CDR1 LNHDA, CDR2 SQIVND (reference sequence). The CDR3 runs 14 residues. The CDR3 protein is CASSIGRSSYEQYF. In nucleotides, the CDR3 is TGTGCCAGTAGTATAGGACGAAGCTCCTACGAGCAGTACTTC. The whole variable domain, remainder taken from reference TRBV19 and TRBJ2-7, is DGGITQSPKYLFRKEGQNVTLSCEQNLNHDAMYWYRQDPGQGLRLIYYSQIVNDFQKGDIAEGYSVSREKKESFPLTVTSAQKNPTAFYLCASSIGRSSYEQYFGPGTRLTVT.

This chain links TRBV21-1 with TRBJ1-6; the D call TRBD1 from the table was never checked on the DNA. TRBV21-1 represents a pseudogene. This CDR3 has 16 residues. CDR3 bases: TGTGCCAGCAGCAAAGTCAGGACAGGGAGGGATTCACCCCTCCACTTT. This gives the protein CASSKVRTGRDSPLHF.

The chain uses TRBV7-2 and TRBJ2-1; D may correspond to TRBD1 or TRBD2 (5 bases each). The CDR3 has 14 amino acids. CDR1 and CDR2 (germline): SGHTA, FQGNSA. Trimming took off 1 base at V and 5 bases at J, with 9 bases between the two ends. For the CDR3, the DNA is TGTGCCAGCAGCTTAGTTGGGACCGACAATGAGCAGTTCTTC. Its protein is CASSLVGTDNEQFF.

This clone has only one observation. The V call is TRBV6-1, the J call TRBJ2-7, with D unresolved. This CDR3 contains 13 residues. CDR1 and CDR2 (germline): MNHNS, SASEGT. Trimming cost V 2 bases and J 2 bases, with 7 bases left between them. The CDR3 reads CASSETGPYEQYF. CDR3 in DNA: TGTGCCAGCAGTGAAACGGGCCCCTACGAGCAGTACTTC.

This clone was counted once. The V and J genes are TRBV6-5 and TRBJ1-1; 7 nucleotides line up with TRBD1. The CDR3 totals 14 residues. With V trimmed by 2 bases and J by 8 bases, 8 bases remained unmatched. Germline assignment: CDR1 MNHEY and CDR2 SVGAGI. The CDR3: CASSYPGQVREAFF. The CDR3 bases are TGTGCCAGCAGTTACCCCGGACAGGTTAGAGAAGCTTTCTTT.

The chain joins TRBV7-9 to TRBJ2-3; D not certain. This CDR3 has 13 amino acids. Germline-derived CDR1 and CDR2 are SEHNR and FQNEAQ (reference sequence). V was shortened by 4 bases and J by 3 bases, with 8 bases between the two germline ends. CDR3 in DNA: TGTGCCAGCAGCTCGGACGATACAGATACGCAGTATTTT. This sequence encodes CASSSDDTDTQYF.

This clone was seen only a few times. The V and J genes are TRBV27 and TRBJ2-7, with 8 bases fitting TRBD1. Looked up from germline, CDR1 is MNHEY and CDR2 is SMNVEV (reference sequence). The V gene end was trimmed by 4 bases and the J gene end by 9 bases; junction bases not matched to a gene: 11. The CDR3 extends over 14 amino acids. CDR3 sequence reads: CASSSIQGAVWQYF. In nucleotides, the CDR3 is TGTGCCAGCAGTTCCATTCAGGGGGCAGTTTGGCAGTACTTC.

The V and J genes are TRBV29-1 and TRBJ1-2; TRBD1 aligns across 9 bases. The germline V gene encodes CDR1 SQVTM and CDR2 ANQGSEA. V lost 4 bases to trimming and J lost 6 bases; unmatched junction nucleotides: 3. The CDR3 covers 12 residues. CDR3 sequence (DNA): TGCAGCGTTGGTGGACAGGGGAATGGCTACACCTTC. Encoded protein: CSVGGQGNGYTF. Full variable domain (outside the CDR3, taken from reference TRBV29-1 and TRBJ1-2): SAVISQKPSRDICQRGTSLTIQCQVDSQVTMMFWYRQQPGQSLTLIATANQGSEATYESGFVIDKFPISRPNLTFSTLTVSNMSPEDSSIYLCSVGGQGNGYTFGSGTRLTVV.

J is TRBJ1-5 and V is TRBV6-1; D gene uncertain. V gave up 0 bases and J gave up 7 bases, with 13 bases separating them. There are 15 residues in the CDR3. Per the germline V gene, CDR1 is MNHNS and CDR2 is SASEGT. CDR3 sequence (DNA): TGTGCCAGCAGTGAAGCTGGGAGCCTGGACCAGCCCCAGCATTTT. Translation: CASSEAGSLDQPQHF.

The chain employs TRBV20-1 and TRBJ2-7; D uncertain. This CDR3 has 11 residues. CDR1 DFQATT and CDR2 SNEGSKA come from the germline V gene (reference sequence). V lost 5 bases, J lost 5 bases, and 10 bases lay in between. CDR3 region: CSAGVTDEQYF. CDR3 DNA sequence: TGCAGTGCTGGCGTGACGGACGAGCAGTACTTC.

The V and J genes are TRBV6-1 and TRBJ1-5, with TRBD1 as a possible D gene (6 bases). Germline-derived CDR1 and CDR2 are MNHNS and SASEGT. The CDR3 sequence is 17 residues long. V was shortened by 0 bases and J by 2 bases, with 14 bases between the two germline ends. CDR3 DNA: TGTGCCAGCAGTGAAGCGCGAGGACAGATAGGCAATCAGCCCCAGCATTTT. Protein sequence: CASSEARGQIGNQPQHF.

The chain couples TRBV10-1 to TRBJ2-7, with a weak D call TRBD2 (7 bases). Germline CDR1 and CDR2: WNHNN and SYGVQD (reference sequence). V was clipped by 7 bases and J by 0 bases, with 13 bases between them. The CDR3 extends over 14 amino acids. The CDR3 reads CASKLRGPSYEQYF. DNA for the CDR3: TGCGCCAGCAAACTGCGGGGGCCCTCCTACGAGCAGTACTTC.

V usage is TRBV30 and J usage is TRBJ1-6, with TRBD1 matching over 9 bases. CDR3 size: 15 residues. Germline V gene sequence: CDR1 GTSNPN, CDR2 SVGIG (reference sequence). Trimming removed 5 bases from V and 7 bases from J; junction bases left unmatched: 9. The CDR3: CAWGTGTGTNSPLHF. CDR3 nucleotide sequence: TGTGCCTGGGGCACCGGGACAGGGACCAATTCACCCCTCCACTTT. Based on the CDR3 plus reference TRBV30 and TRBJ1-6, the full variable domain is SQTIHQWPATLVQPVGSPLSLECTVEGTSNPNLYWYRQAAGRGLQLLFYSVGIGQISSEVPQNLSASRPQDRQFILSSKKLLLSDSGFYLCAWGTGTGTNSPLHFGNGTRLTVT.

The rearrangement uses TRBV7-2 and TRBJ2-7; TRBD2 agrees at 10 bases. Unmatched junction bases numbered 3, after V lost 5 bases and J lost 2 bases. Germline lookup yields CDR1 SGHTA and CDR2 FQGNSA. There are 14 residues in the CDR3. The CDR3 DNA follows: TGTGCCAGCAGCAGGACTAGCGGTCCCTACGAGCAGTACTTC. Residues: CASSRTSGPYEQYF.

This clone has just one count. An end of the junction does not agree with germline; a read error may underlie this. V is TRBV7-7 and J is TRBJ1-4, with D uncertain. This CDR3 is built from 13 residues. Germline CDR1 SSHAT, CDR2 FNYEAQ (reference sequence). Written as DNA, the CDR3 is TGTGCTAGCAGCTTAATGGTGGGGGAAAAACTGTTTTTT. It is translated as CASSLMVGEKLFF.